The present T cell receptor beta chain was sequenced within a study of blood T cell repertoires in COVID-19. Looking at the study overall: The United States, Italy and Spain supplied acute and convalescent COVID-19 samples.

Clones were read by immunoSEQ multiplex PCR, and TCRdb kept only the in-frame ones, dropping some. The data show 220,000 or so clones, 86% seen once. There are 13 residues in the CDR3. Germline CDR1 SNHLY, CDR2 FYNNEI. The germline V and J ends were trimmed by 4 bases and 0 bases, with 6 bases remaining between them. Sequenced input: peripheral blood. This receptor was taken from a woman aged 50 to 60 with COVID-19, enrolled during active disease. This chain links TRBV2 with TRBJ1-1; D is uncertain. The CDR3, as DNA: TGTGCCAGCAGTGGTCTCCTGAACACTGAAGCTTTCTTT. Translation: CASSGLLNTEAFF.